The 10 T cell receptor beta chains given below trace back to one sample, sequenced in a study of radiotherapy plus CTLA-4 blockade in lung cancer. TCRdb's copy holds only in-frame clones and misses some; the assay was immunoSEQ multiplex PCR. The table includes roughly 120,000 clones, about 83% detected once. The specimen was peripheral blood, collected from a patient treated with radiotherapy plus ipilimumab. These receptors all come from a human donor with non-small cell lung cancer who had a partial response to radiotherapy plus ipilimumab.

This clone was seen a handful of times. The gene calls are TRBV25-1 and TRBJ2-7, with TRBD2 identical over 7 bases. The CDR3 consists of 15 residues. The V gene's germline CDR1 is MGHDK and CDR2 SYGVNS. Trimming took 5 bases from V and 7 from J; bases not matched to a gene: 14. The CDR3 coding sequence is TGTGCCAGCAGTCCTCACGGAGCGGGACCTGGGGAGCAGTACTTC. This gives the protein CASSPHGAGPGEQYF.

The J gene is TRBJ1-4, the V gene TRBV6-5; 10 bases line up with TRBD1. The germline V gene has CDR1 MNHEY and CDR2 SVGAGI. V dropped 9 bases and J dropped 6; count of bases not matched to a gene: 4. CDR3 length equals 13 residues. As DNA, the CDR3 is TGTGCCAGTAGGACAGGGGGAGATGAAAAACTGTTTTTT. Protein product: CASRTGGDEKLFF.

The chain links TRBV30 to TRBJ2-3, with D perhaps TRBD2 (6 bases). The germline V and J ends were trimmed by 0 bases and 8 bases, with 15 bases remaining between them. The CDR3 has 14 amino acids. CDR1 is GTSNPN, CDR2 SVGIG, per germline (reference sequence). DNA of the CDR3: TGTGCCTGGAGTGTAGGGGCGGGGTCGGGTACGCAGTATTTT. Encoded protein: CAWSVGAGSGTQYF.

The V and J genes are TRBV28 and TRBJ1-1, with TRBD1 matching over 8 bases. V was pared by 4 bases and J by 6 bases, with 7 bases of the junction left unmatched. The CDR3 runs to 14 residues. The germline V gene has CDR1 MDHEN and CDR2 SYDVKM. CDR3 in amino acids: CASSSGGAVSEAFF. The CDR3 nucleotides read TGTGCCAGCAGTTCAGGGGGCGCAGTCTCTGAAGCTTTCTTT.

The chain carries TRBV30 and TRBJ1-2; D is uncertain. V was trimmed by 0 bases and J by 5 bases, leaving 10 bases between them. Germline CDR1 and CDR2: GTSNPN and SVGIG (reference sequence). The CDR3 is 13 amino acids. CDR3 sequence: CAWSVQNSYGYTF. The CDR3 DNA reads TGTGCCTGGAGTGTACAGAACAGTTATGGCTACACCTTC.

This clone has only one observation. This sequence joins TRBV5-1 and TRBJ1-3; weak D call: TRBD1 (5 bases). Trimming left V 4 bases short and J 0 bases short, with 11 bases between. In germline, CDR1 is SGHRS, CDR2 YFSETQ. CDR3 length equals 15 residues. The CDR3 region is CASSPGGISGNTIYF. CDR3 coding DNA: TGCGCCAGCAGCCCGGGGGGGATCTCTGGAAACACCATATATTTT.

CDR3 DNA: TGTGCCAGCTCCCGCCGGGGCGGGAGGGACGGAGATACGCAGTATTTT. Translating gives CASSRRGGRDGDTQYF. The rearrangement uses TRBV18 and TRBJ2-3, with TRBD2 matching over 9 bases. In germline, CDR1 is KGHSH, CDR2 LQKENI. The CDR3 totals 16 residues. The V segment lost 6 bases and the J segment 5 bases; nucleotides outside the gene matches: 12.

This chain links TRBV9 with TRBJ2-5, with 9 nucleotides matching TRBD1. This CDR3 is 15 amino acids long. The V gene end was trimmed by 3 bases and the J gene end by 4 bases; junction bases not matched to a gene: 7. Germline CDR1 and CDR2: SGDLS and YYNGEE. The CDR3 loop reads CASSGNPGQGETQYF. The DNA of the CDR3 is TGTGCCAGCAGCGGCAACCCGGGACAGGGAGAGACCCAGTACTTC.

The chain joins TRBV4-1 to TRBJ2-6, with 7 bases identical to TRBD1. J gave up 0 bases and V 4 bases, and 9 bases lay outside the gene matches. Germline V gene lookup returns CDR1 MGHRA and CDR2 YSYEKL. The CDR3 has 18 amino acids. Written as DNA, the CDR3 is TGCGCCAGCAGCCTGGGACAGTCCATCACCTCTGGGGCCAACGTCCTGACTTTC. This gives the protein CASSLGQSITSGANVLTF.

In its sample, this clone was seen once. The chain carries TRBV9 and TRBJ2-5; no reliable D call. This CDR3 is built from 12 residues. V gave up 3 bases and J gave up 4 bases, with 7 bases separating them. Germline V gives CDR1 SGDLS, CDR2 YYNGEE. The CDR3 sequence is CASSAYGETQYF. The CDR3 nucleotides read TGTGCCAGCAGCGCCTACGGAGAGACCCAGTACTTC.